This T cell receptor (beta chain) was observed in a study of response to subunit inactivated influenza vaccine. Whole-study results and caveats: Only a handful of new T cells, the authors suggested, are recruited with each seasonal influenza vaccination.

CDR3 length: 15 residues. Trimming removed 5 bases at V and 0 bases at J, with 14 bases between. Germline assignment: CDR1 SGHTA and CDR2 FQGNSA. TCRdb re-analysed the RT-PCR reads in MiXCR, keeping a single row per CDR3 protein. The sample gives almost 600,000 distinct CDR3 sequences, approximately 14% of which show up once; roughly 10% is in the top ten. About this clonotype itself: The target antigen is unknown.

The source of this sequence is a man aged 50 or older who received an inactivated influenza vaccine. The rearrangement joins TRBV7-2 to TRBJ2-7; the D gene is possibly TRBD2 (6 bases). The sequencing here drew on PBMCs from blood, taken 11 to 12 days after vaccination. The CDR3, as DNA: TGTGCCAGCAGCACCCGGGTAGCGGCCTCCTACGAGCAGTACTTC. As protein: CASSTRVAASYEQYF.